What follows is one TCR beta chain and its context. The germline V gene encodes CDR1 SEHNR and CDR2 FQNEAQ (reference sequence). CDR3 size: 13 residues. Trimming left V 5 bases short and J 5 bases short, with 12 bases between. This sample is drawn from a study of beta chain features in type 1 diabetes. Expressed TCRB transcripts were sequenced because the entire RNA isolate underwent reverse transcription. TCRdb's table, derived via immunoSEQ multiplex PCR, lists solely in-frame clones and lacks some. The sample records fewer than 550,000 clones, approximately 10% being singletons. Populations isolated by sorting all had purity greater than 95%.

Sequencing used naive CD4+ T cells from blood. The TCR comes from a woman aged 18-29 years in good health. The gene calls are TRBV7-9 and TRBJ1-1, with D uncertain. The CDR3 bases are TGTGCCAGCAGCCGTAAGGGTTGGACTGAAGCTTTCTTT. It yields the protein CASSRKGWTEAFF.